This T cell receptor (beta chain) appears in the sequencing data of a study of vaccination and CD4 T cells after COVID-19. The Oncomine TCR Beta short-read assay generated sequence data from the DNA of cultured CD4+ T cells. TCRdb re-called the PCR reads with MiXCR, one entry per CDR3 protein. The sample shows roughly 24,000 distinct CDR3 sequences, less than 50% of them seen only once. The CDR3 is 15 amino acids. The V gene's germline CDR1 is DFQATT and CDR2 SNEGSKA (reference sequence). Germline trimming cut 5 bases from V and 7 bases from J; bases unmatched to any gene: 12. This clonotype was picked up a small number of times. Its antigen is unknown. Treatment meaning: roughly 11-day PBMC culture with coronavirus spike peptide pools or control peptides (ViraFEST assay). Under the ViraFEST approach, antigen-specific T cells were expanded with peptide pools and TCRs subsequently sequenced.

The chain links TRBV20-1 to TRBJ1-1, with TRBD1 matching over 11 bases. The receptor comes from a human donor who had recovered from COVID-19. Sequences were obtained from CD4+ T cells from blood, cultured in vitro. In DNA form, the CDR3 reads TGCAGTGCTTTCCCCGGGACAGGGGGGTTGGGTGAAGCTTTCTTT. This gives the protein CSAFPGTGGLGEAFF.